The present entry profiles one T cell receptor (beta chain) with its context. This clonotype has only a few counts. There is no known antigen for this receptor. Per-base qualities were not stored, and no clone one base away is much larger. CDR1 and CDR2 were assigned from the germline V gene as MDHEN and SYDVKM. Germline trimming amounts to 6 bases on V and 4 bases on J, with 9 as the count of junction bases outside the gene matches. The CDR3 holds 15 amino acids from the cysteine to the phenylalanine. Only the CDR3 part of the read is kept: 45 bases, read in frame from the first base. The sample comes from a study of T-cell reconstitution after alpha-beta-depleted transplantation in children (dated by TCRdb to about 2016). Regarding the complete study: The study quantitatively tracked T-cell immune reconstitution after TCRalphabeta/CD19-depleted allogeneic hematopoietic cell transplantation in children using TCR repertoire profiling.

What the work shows at the level of the full study, not this receptor alone: In some patients, the high TCRbeta diversity seen at day 60 was put down to recipient T cells and intrathymic progenitors that had survived conditioning. The apparently early recovery of alphabetaT-cell counts about two months after transplant reportedly depended on only several hundred rapidly expanded clones that came from non-depleted graft cells. Hyperexpanded clone frequencies declined over subsequent months; after one year, T-cell counts and TCRbeta diversity were mostly attributed to newly produced T cells.

The treatment or condition label, read with the paper, signifies: allogeneic hematopoietic cell transplantation with graft depleted of TCRalphabeta T cells and CD19 B cells. The transplant recipients were children given TCRalphabeta/CD19-depleted allogeneic hematopoietic cell grafts. The method was PCR. Sequencing instrument: Illumina HiSeq 2500. TCR libraries were prepared with molecular barcoding, using unique molecular identifiers to normalize TCRbeta repertoire quantification. TCRdb reprocessed the public reads (quality trimming at Q25 with fastp, clone calling with MiXCR) and kept in-frame beta chains. Each CDR3 protein gets just one entry, which takes the most common genes and DNA from the rows behind it. Here the sample has more than 300,000 distinct CDR3 sequences; around 15% occur a single time. The ten largest clones take up approximately 44% of the sample.

Sequencing used PBMCs, mostly from graft donor cells, obtained 360 days after TCRalphabeta/CD19-depleted stem cell transplant. The chain is assembled from TRBV28 and TRBJ2-3; TRBD1 fits 8 bases in the junction. The sequence was obtained from a male patient between 2 and 15 years old who had a stem cell transplant for acute lymphoblastic leukemia, so the T cells may come from the graft donor. Here is the DNA: TGTGCCAGCAGCCTGGCGGACAGGGTCTCAGATACGCAGTATTTT. This is translated as CASSLADRVSDTQYF. Where the CDR3 stops, the reference TRBV28 and TRBJ2-3 genes take over; the full variable domain is DVKVTQSSRYLVKRTGEKVFLECVQDMDHENMFWYRQDPGLGLRLIYFSYDVKMKEKGDIPEGYSVSREKKERFSLILESASTNQTSMYLCASSLADRVSDTQYFGPGTRLTVL.